The entry below gives a single T cell receptor beta chain sequence along with its context. This clonotype has more than one count but fewer than ten. Its antigen specificity is not known. Base qualities are missing; no much larger clone stands one base away. This sample is drawn from a study of T cells in Graves' hyperthyroidism and ophthalmopathy (dated by TCRdb to about 2019). The study in broad terms: Peripheral blood was collected at initial diagnosis, before any treatment. A discovery cohort of about 96 patients, fewer than 50 with Graves' ophthalmopathy and 57 with stable Graves' hyperthyroidism, was used to find distinguishing TCR V-J signatures. Prospective prediction of ophthalmopathy was tested in an independent validation cohort of approximately 18 hyperthyroidism patients and approximately 17 patients who later progressed to ophthalmopathy. The roughly 90 discovery patients were divided at random into training and test sets in a 7:3 ratio. In addition, the study compared T-cell repertoires in thyroid tissue and in blood from over 5 Graves' hyperthyroidism patients. Following sampling, methimazole starting at 30 mg daily was given to hyperthyroidism patients, and high-dose intravenous methylprednisolone was given to ophthalmopathy patients. TCR Vbeta CDR3 sequencing of approximately 140 peripheral blood samples (under 45 ophthalmopathy, roughly 72 hyperthyroidism and roughly 17 progressor patients) is reported in the paper. Results and caveats for the whole study, not just this receptor: Ophthalmopathy was separated from stable hyperthyroidism by a 13 V-J signature model, with approximately 86% sensitivity and roughly 81% specificity obtained in cross-validation and 80%/75% obtained in testing. In validation, progression to ophthalmopathy was predicted by the model with 70.59% sensitivity and 72.22% specificity, a median of approximately 6.5 months before onset. No statistical method was used to set the sample size in advance, and investigators knew the group allocation. Most expanded thyroid clonotypes (frequency above 0.001) were also found in blood, which suggests that blood repertoires may mirror thyroid immune responses.

Graves' hyperthyroidism was defined as stable when no progression to ophthalmopathy occurred over 18 months of follow-up. Hyperthyroidism patients were newly diagnosed, had a disease duration of under 2 months, and were aged 18 to 65 years. Patients with uncontrolled infections, other autoimmune diseases, pregnancy or lactation were excluded. Diagnoses relied on clinical symptoms, serum thyroxine and TRAb, thyroid ultrasound and orbital computed tomography. PBMCs were separated from under 11 ml of fresh peripheral blood using Ficoll-Paque density gradient centrifugation. Total RNA was extracted using Trizol reagent, and RNA quality was assessed on an Agilent 2100 Bioanalyzer. After removal of 5 bases from V and 6 bases from J, the junction retains 9 bases not matched to a gene. CDR1 and CDR2, looked up from the germline V gene, are SGHTA and FQGNSA. The CDR3 covers 15 residues, taking in both the cysteine and the phenylalanine. The read is trimmed to its CDR3 DNA, 45 bases read in frame from base 1.

The TCR beta CDR3 regions were amplified from the RNA transcripts. For the first round of RT-PCR on the TCR CDR3, the HTBI primer set was used together with the Qiagen OneStep RT-PCR kit. Libraries were constructed in a second round of multiplex PCR, after which size selection and purification were carried out. Paired-end sequencing of the libraries was performed with 100 bp reads on an Illumina HiSeq2000. In the original analysis: SOAPnuke was used to process the raw data, throwing out any read that contained adapters or uncalled bases, had a mean Phred below 15, or lacked an exact constant-primer or identifier match. High-quality paired reads were merged with COPE v1.2.5, and unique nucleotide sequences were defined as clonotypes. MiTCR v1.1 was used to align the clonotypes against IMGT TRBV, TRBD and TRBJ reference segments. The analysis included only V-J combinations with a frequency above 0.0001, which together covered 98% to 99.2% of the repertoires. The TCS score was defined as the ratio of F50 (clonal expansion) to E x V (chaos), calculated using BLOSUM62-based TCRdist between CDR3 peptides within each V-J. Welch's t-statistics and random forest reduced around 510 V-J features to about 12, which were used in a naive Bayes classifier (R e1071). The similarity between thyroid and blood repertoires was quantified using the Morisita-Horn index. TCRdb trimmed the raw reads at Q25, called clones with MiXCR and kept productive beta chains. Each CDR3 protein gets just one entry, which takes the most common genes and DNA from the rows behind it. The V and J calls here are based on TCRdb, not the publication. This sample has nearly 750,000 distinct CDR3 sequences in its table, and 35% of those were observed once. Around 30% of the sample is held by the ten biggest clonotypes.

The chain is encoded by TRBV7-2 joined to TRBJ1-5, and 8 junction bases match TRBD1. The sequencing sample was made of blood. This clonotype originated in a woman aged 40 to 49 with Graves' hyperthyroidism. The DNA sequence is given as TGTGCCAGCAGCCCCGCTGGACAGGGAAGTCAGCCCCAGCATTTT. Its translation is CASSPAGQGSQPQHF.